This TCR beta chain was recovered during a study of cytomegalovirus exposure and HLA in healthy donors. In the study overall: Both the 100 to 150 validation repertoires and the 600 to 750 first-cohort repertoires used the same platform, as reported by a later analysis. Notes on the study in general: Reportedly, cytomegalovirus status was diagnosed with high sensitivity and specificity.

Libraries were prepared by immunoSEQ multiplex PCR; TCRdb keeps only in-frame clonotypes and omits some of them. The data show 150,000 to 200,000 clones, approximately 96% seen once. Germline CDR1 is SGHRS and CDR2 is YFSETQ. The CDR3 runs to 13 residues. V lost 4 bases, J lost 1 base, and 6 bases lay in between. The validation cohort, a group of 100 to 150 subjects, included the donors and was separate from the approximately 700-subject first cohort. Points on this clone: Its antigen is undetermined.

Source material: PBMCs. The J gene is TRBJ1-5, the V gene TRBV5-1, with D hard to call. This TCR derives from a woman under 30 in good health and CMV-seronegative. The CDR3 DNA reads TGCGCCAGCAGCCCGCAGAGCAATCAGCCCCAGCATTTT. The encoded protein is CASSPQSNQPQHF.